This T cell receptor beta chain appears in the sequencing data of a study of cytomegalovirus exposure and HLA in healthy donors. Study-wide context: From 150 million to 200 million T cells, an earlier analysis saw 90 million to 130 million unique TCR beta sequences.

It was with 60 Vbeta and 13 Jbeta primers that the PCR ran. As originally analysed: Approximately 78 million unique TCR beta chains, 9.5 million to 11 million of them shared, were counted by a later analysis. Sequencing used immunoSEQ multiplex PCR; TCRdb keeps in-frame clones, though not all of them. Clone size and V and J calls were adopted from that table, with D and trimming inferred from the DNA. The sample lists about 96,000 clones; around four fifths were seen once. Study-wide results and limits: Solely CMV serostatus was available to characterize immune exposure.

In germline, CDR1 is MDHEN, CDR2 SYDVKM. V was pared by 2 bases and J by 3 bases, with 7 bases of the junction left unmatched. There are 16 residues in the CDR3. With respect to this clone: What it binds is unknown.

Sequences were obtained from PBMCs. This receptor was identified in a man between 50 and 59 years old in good health and CMV-seropositive. This chain uses TRBV28 with TRBJ2-3, with 8 bases identical to TRBD1. CDR3 region: CASSLDRGRITDTQYF. The CDR3 bases are TGTGCCAGCAGTTTAGACAGGGGTCGTATTACAGATACGCAGTATTTT.